This T cell receptor beta chain came from a study of control samples from healthy donors and cancer patients. This clone was observed a single time. The CDR3 is 13 residues long. Per the germline V gene, CDR1 is SGHKS and CDR2 is YYEKEE (reference sequence). V lost 1 base to trimming and J lost 16 bases, with 15 bases between them. TCRdb's copy holds only in-frame clones and misses some; the assay was immunoSEQ multiplex PCR. The data hold some 94,000 clones, with less than 90% observed a single time. The genes are TRBV5-5 and TRBJ1-6; D ambiguous. Sequenced input: PBMCs. The source is a woman aged 50 to 65 with colorectal cancer. The CDR3 DNA reads TGTGCCAGCAGCTTGTATTGGACGGAAAAACTCCACTTT. Translating it yields CASSLYWTEKLHF.